The 26 T cell receptor beta chains presented below share a single source sample, sequenced in a study of long-term antiretroviral therapy in people with HIV. Sequencing used immunoSEQ v3.0 at survey level. Here immunoSEQ multiplex PCR was the method, and the copy in TCRdb shows in-frame clones only, minus some. The profile shows roughly 22,000 clones, approximately 82% of them singletons. This specimen consisted of unsorted PBMCs, obtained 3 years after starting antiretroviral therapy. Receptors originate from a man aged 50-60 years with HIV.

This clone was picked up a small number of times. This chain uses TRBV28 with TRBJ2-7, with a weak D call TRBD1 (5 bases). The V end was cut by 2 bases, the J end by 2 bases, with 13 bases between. This CDR3 has 15 amino acids. Germline CDR1 reads MDHEN; CDR2 reads SYDVKM. DNA of the CDR3: TGTGCCAGCAGTTTAACAGTGACAGAAACCTACGAGCAGTACTTC. Its translation is CASSLTVTETYEQYF. Combining the CDR3 with reference TRBV28 and TRBJ2-7 gives the whole variable domain DVKVTQSSRYLVKRTGEKVFLECVQDMDHENMFWYRQDPGLGLRLIYFSYDVKMKEKGDIPEGYSVSREKKERFSLILESASTNQTSMYLCASSLTVTETYEQYFGPGTRLTVT.

The chain links TRBV28 to TRBJ2-1; D unresolved. The germline V and J ends were trimmed by 7 bases and 8 bases, with 15 bases remaining between them. This CDR3 has 13 residues. From germline, CDR1 is MDHEN and CDR2 SYDVKM. DNA of the CDR3: TGTGCCAGCACCACGATAGAATTAGATGAGCAGTTCTTC. This gives the protein CASTTIELDEQFF.

The rearrangement links TRBV29-1 to TRBJ2-7; 9 positions agree with TRBD1. V shed 5 bases, J shed 0 bases, and the junction held 11 bases outside the gene matches. The germline V gene encodes CDR1 SQVTM and CDR2 ANQGSEA. The CDR3 is 16 amino acids. The CDR3 loop is CSVHTGGGRGSYEQYF. CDR3 coding DNA: TGCAGCGTTCATACAGGGGGCGGAAGGGGCTCCTACGAGCAGTACTTC.

The rearrangement links TRBV11-3 to TRBJ1-1, with 8 bases matching TRBD1. This CDR3 spans 15 amino acids. V lost 5 bases and J lost 3; bases outside the gene matches: 8. CDR1 is SGHNT, CDR2 YENEEA, per germline. The CDR3 DNA follows: TGTGCCAGCAGCCCAAGACAGGGGCGGGACACTGAAGCTTTCTTT. Its translation: CASSPRQGRDTEAFF.

The chain carries TRBV7-2 and TRBJ1-1, with D possibly matching TRBD1 (6 bases). CDR3 size: 15 residues. The germline V and J ends were trimmed by 3 bases and 1 base, with 12 bases remaining between them. Germline values: CDR1 SGHTA, CDR2 FQGNSA. This CDR3 is CASSLRGARNTEAFF. CDR3 nucleotides: TGTGCCAGCAGCTTGCGGGGGGCGAGGAACACTGAAGCTTTCTTT.

This rearrangement joins TRBV10-3 to TRBJ1-2, with no clear D. This CDR3 has 11 residues. Trimming left V 10 bases short and J 6 bases short, with 12 bases between. The germline V gene has CDR1 ENHRY and CDR2 SYGVKD. CDR3 nucleotides: TGTGCCAGCGGAAAGACGGATGGCTACACCTTC. As protein: CASGKTDGYTF.

The chain recombines TRBV7-2 with TRBJ1-1; weak D call: TRBD1 (6 bases). Trimming shortened V by 8 bases and J by 2 bases, and 18 bases separated the two germline ends. The CDR3 runs 15 residues. The germline V gene encodes CDR1 SGHTA and CDR2 FQGNSA. CDR3 in DNA: TGTGCCAGCCGGGTCAGGAGGGGGACTAACACTGAAGCTTTCTTT. Its translation is CASRVRRGTNTEAFF. The whole variable domain, remainder taken from reference TRBV7-2 and TRBJ1-1, is GAGVSQSPSNKVTEKGKDVELRCDPISGHTALYWYRQSLGQGLEFLIYFQGNSAPDKSGLPSDRFSAERTGGSVSTLTIQRTQQEDSAVYLCASRVRRGTNTEAFFGQGTRLTVV.

The V and J genes are TRBV27 and TRBJ2-2; TRBD1 agrees at 9 bases. This CDR3 spans 15 amino acids. Germline-derived CDR1 and CDR2 are MNHEY and SMNVEV (reference sequence). J was trimmed by 5 bases and V by 7 bases; bases with no gene match: 8. The CDR3 is CASTRDRVPTGELFF. As DNA, the CDR3 is TGTGCCAGCACCCGGGACAGGGTACCTACCGGGGAGCTGTTTTTT.

This clone was counted once. The junction shows a germline mismatch at one end, possibly a read error. V is TRBV7-7 and J is TRBJ2-5; D uncertain. This CDR3 comprises 15 residues. CDR1 is SSHAT and CDR2 is FNYEAQ in the germline V gene (reference sequence). The CDR3 here is CASSLIGSSVETQYF. CDR3 in DNA: TGTGCTAGCAGCTTAATTGGCAGTTCGGTGGAGACCCAGTACTTC.

This chain joins TRBV5-1 and TRBJ2-5, with D possibly matching TRBD1 (6 bases). The J call may be incorrect, as the DNA end agrees better with TRBJ2-7. Germline assignment: CDR1 SGHRS and CDR2 YFSETQ. The CDR3 has 15 amino acids. The CDR3 loop reads CASRRKGESSYEQYF. In nucleotides, the CDR3 is TGCGCCAGCAGAAGAAAGGGGGAGAGCTCCTACGAGCAGTACTTC.

The rearrangement uses TRBV7-9 and TRBJ2-7; 10 bases fit TRBD1. After removal of 5 bases from V and 0 bases from J, the junction contained 4 bases not matched to a gene. Per the germline V gene, CDR1 is SEHNR and CDR2 is FQNEAQ (reference sequence). This CDR3 comprises 15 residues. The CDR3 spells CASSPRTGGSYEQYF. CDR3 nucleotides: TGTGCCAGCAGCCCACGGACAGGGGGCTCCTACGAGCAGTACTTC.

The V gene is TRBV27, the J gene TRBJ1-4; D ambiguous. V was shortened by 7 bases and J by 0 bases, with 9 bases between the two germline ends. CDR1 is MNHEY, CDR2 SMNVEV, per germline (reference sequence). CDR3 size: 14 residues. CDR3 nucleotides: TGTGCCAGCAAGGAGACTGCAACTAATGAAAAACTGTTTTTT. It specifies CASKETATNEKLFF.

This sequence joins TRBV4-3 and TRBJ1-1; unclear D gene. Germline CDR1 reads LGHNA; CDR2 reads YSLEER. CDR3 length: 15 residues. Between the trimmed V and J ends, which lost 0 bases and 5 bases, there was a span of 13 bases. CDR3 loop: CASSQDVRGGTEAFF. In nucleotides, the CDR3 is TGCGCCAGCAGCCAAGACGTCCGGGGTGGGACTGAAGCTTTCTTT.

This chain connects TRBV7-9 to TRBJ2-1; no clear D. This CDR3 region has 15 residues. Germline V CDR1 and CDR2: SEHNR, FQNEAQ (reference sequence). V gave up 2 bases and J gave up 6 bases, with 14 bases separating them. CDR3 in DNA: TGTGCCAGCAGCTTAAGTCCTCAGTTGGTCAATGAGCAGTTCTTC. It yields the protein CASSLSPQLVNEQFF.

The chain links TRBV28 to TRBJ1-3; D is unclear. The V end was cut by 6 bases, the J end by 3 bases, with 18 bases between. The germline V gene has CDR1 MDHEN and CDR2 SYDVKM. The CDR3 is made up of 16 amino acids. Here the CDR3 reads CASSPISVWGGNTIYF. DNA for the CDR3: TGTGCCAGCAGCCCCATTTCTGTATGGGGTGGAAACACCATATATTTT.

The chain couples TRBV2 to TRBJ1-5; tentatively, D is TRBD1 (5 bases). V was clipped by 7 bases and J by 5 bases, with 12 bases between them. The CDR3 extends over 13 amino acids. Germline assignment: CDR1 SNHLY and CDR2 FYNNEI. DNA of the CDR3: TGTGCCAGCAACCCAGGGCCCTATCAGCCCCAGCATTTT. Protein: CASNPGPYQPQHF.

The chain employs TRBV9 and TRBJ1-3; D gene ambiguous. Germline CDR1 SGDLS, CDR2 YYNGEE. The CDR3 loop spans 15 amino acids. Trimming cost V 2 bases and J 4 bases, with 13 bases left between them. CDR3 residues: CASSVRGVQGNTIYF. For the CDR3, the DNA is TGTGCCAGCAGCGTGCGGGGAGTGCAGGGAAACACCATATATTTT.

The chain couples TRBV6-4 to TRBJ2-1, with unresolved D. This CDR3 region has 12 residues. The germline V gene has CDR1 MRHNA and CDR2 SNTAGT. Trimming stripped 2 bases from V and 4 bases from J, with 3 bases between. This chain's CDR3 is CASSDRYNEQFF. CDR3 in DNA: TGTGCCAGCAGTGACCGGTACAATGAGCAGTTCTTC.

This clone occurred a few times. The chain links TRBV7-9 to TRBJ1-5; D is perhaps TRBD1 (5 bases). CDR1 is SEHNR, CDR2 FQNEAQ, per germline (reference sequence). V lost 1 base, J lost 2 bases, and 9 bases lay in between. This CDR3 contains 15 residues. The CDR3 protein is CASSLGDLGNQPQHF. The CDR3 DNA reads TGTGCCAGCAGCTTAGGGGACCTGGGCAATCAGCCCCAGCATTTT.

This clone was counted only a few times. The chain uses TRBV9 and TRBJ1-6; D is uncertain. V gave up 3 bases and J gave up 5 bases, with 12 bases separating them. This CDR3 comprises 15 residues. The germline V gene encodes CDR1 SGDLS and CDR2 YYNGEE. The CDR3 sequence is CASSAEAVDNSPLHF. In nucleotides, the CDR3 is TGTGCCAGCAGCGCCGAGGCAGTTGATAATTCACCCCTCCACTTT.

This chain uses TRBV5-5 with TRBJ2-2; D gene ambiguous. The V end lost 4 bases, the J end lost 7 bases, and 20 bases lay between the germline ends. The germline V gene has CDR1 SGHKS and CDR2 YYEKEE (reference sequence). This CDR3 comprises 16 residues. The CDR3 sequence is CASSPGSPIVGGELFF. CDR3 sequence (DNA): TGTGCCAGCAGCCCCGGGTCCCCCATCGTCGGCGGGGAGCTGTTTTTT. The complete variable domain, with remaining parts taken from reference TRBV5-5 and TRBJ2-2, reads DAGVTQSPTHLIKTRGQQVTLRCSPISGHKSVSWYQQVLGQGPQFIFQYYEKEERGRGNFPDRFSARQFPNYSSELNVNALLLGDSALYLCASSPGSPIVGGELFFGEGSRLTVL.

The V and J genes are TRBV5-6 and TRBJ2-7, with D tentatively TRBD1 (6 bases). The CDR3 contains 15 residues. Deletions cut 4 bases from V and 0 bases from J, with 14 bases between. Germline V gene lookup returns CDR1 SGHDT and CDR2 YYEEEE. In nucleotides, the CDR3 is TGTGCCAGCAGCCCAATGGGGGCCAGCTCCTACGAGCAGTACTTC. Amino acids: CASSPMGASSYEQYF.

The V and J genes are TRBV19 and TRBJ1-1; D possibly corresponds to TRBD1 (6 bases). Looked up from germline, CDR1 is LNHDA and CDR2 is SQIVND (reference sequence). CDR3 length: 13 residues. V was clipped by 4 bases and J by 5 bases, with 11 bases between them. CDR3 sequence reads: CASSTHQGTEAFF. CDR3 in DNA: TGTGCCAGTAGTACCCATCAGGGGACTGAAGCTTTCTTT.

The chain joins TRBV25-1 to TRBJ2-5, with D possibly TRBD1 on 6 matching bases. The V end was cut by 2 bases, the J end by 4 bases, with 20 bases between. CDR3 length: 17 amino acids. Germline CDR1 reads MGHDK; CDR2 reads SYGVNS. CDR3 region: CASSEEGETTGLETQYF. As DNA, the CDR3 is TGTGCCAGCAGTGAAGAGGGGGAGACAACAGGGTTAGAGACCCAGTACTTC.

The chain uses TRBV28 and TRBJ1-1; D gene ambiguous. The CDR3 length is 12 residues. Trimming removed 3 bases from V and 7 bases from J, with 9 bases in between. CDR1 is MDHEN and CDR2 is SYDVKM in the germline V gene. The CDR3, as DNA: TGTGCCAGCAGTTTTACGGTGGGTGAAGCTTTCTTT. Protein sequence: CASSFTVGEAFF.

The chain has TRBV11-3 and TRBJ2-4; 10 bases map to TRBD1. Per the germline V gene, CDR1 is SGHNT and CDR2 is YENEEA. The length of the CDR3 is 16 residues. V trimming: 5 bases; J trimming: 6 bases; junction bases outside the gene matches: 10. CDR3 nucleotide sequence: TGTGCCAGCAGCCAAATTTCCGGGACAGGGGCAAACATTCAGTACTTC. Translating it yields CASSQISGTGANIQYF. The complete variable domain, with remaining parts taken from reference TRBV11-3 and TRBJ2-4, reads EAGVVQSPRYKIIEKKQPVAFWCNPISGHNTLYWYLQNLGQGPELLIRYENEEAVDDSQLPKDRFSAERLKGVDSTLKIQPAELGDSAVYLCASSQISGTGANIQYFGAGTRLSVL.